These T cell receptor beta chains were read from a single sample in a study of cytomegalovirus exposure and HLA in healthy donors. Generated by immunoSEQ multiplex PCR, the TCRdb table keeps only in-frame clones and is missing some. The data hold over 100,000 clones, with approximately 78% observed a single time. Specimen: PBMCs. The source is a woman between 50 and 59 years old in good health and CMV-seropositive. Both conserved end residues are part of each CDR3. A D gene is named only where the DNA matches it firmly. Rows may omit the clone size; those that give it use once, few, many or a size class.

CDR3nt | CDR3aa | d_gene | j_gene | v_gene | abundance
TGTGCCAGCAGAAGAACGCTTCAGGGGACTGAAGCTTTCTTT | CASRRTLQGTEAFF | NA | TRBJ1-1 | TRBV11-1 | few
TGTGCCAGTAGTTTATCGAGTTGGGGCGATGAAAAACTGTTTTTT | CASSLSSWGDEKLFF | NA | TRBJ1-4 | TRBV27 | once
TGTTCCAGCAGCCGACGCGGCGTGGATCACGAGCAGTACTTC | CSSSRRGVDHEQYF | NA | TRBJ2-7 | TRBV7-9 | NA
TGCGCCAGCAGCTTGGGATACTCGGCGGCCGACACAGATACGCAGTATTTT | CASSLGYSAADTDTQYF | NA | TRBJ2-3 | TRBV5-1 | NA
TGCGCCAGCAGTGTGGCTAGCGGGAGTATTGGTGAGCAGTTCTTC | CASSVASGSIGEQFF | TRBD2 | TRBJ2-1 | TRBV10-1 | NA
TGTGCCAGCAGCGGAGCGGGGGCCGCCAATGAGCAGTTCTTC | CASSGAGAANEQFF | TRBD2 | TRBJ2-1 | TRBV6-6 | NA
TGTGCCAGCAGCCTCGCGACAGGTCCCCGTTTGGCCAACGTCCTGACTTTC | CASSLATGPRLANVLTF | NA | TRBJ2-6 | TRBV5-6 | NA
TGTGCCAGCAGTATAGTTCAGGGACAGAACACTGAAGCTTTCTTT | CASSIVQGQNTEAFF | NA | TRBJ1-1 | TRBV6-5 | NA
TGTGCCACCCCCCTACGGACGGCGGGAGGGCTCCAAGAGACCCAGTACTTC | CATPLRTAGGLQETQYF | TRBD2 | TRBJ2-5 | TRBV28 | NA
TGTGCCAGCAGCTTAGCGCCACAGCCACTAGATACGCAGTATTTT | CASSLAPQPLDTQYF | NA | TRBJ2-3 | TRBV7-2 | NA
TGCGCCAGCAGCCAGGACAGGGGTTTAGCGAACACCATATATTTT | CASSQDRGLANTIYF | TRBD1 | TRBJ1-3 | TRBV4-3 | NA
TGCGCCAGCAGTGAGTCAACAGGGGCAGTATCGCACGGGTACGAGCAGTACTTC | CASSESTGAVSHGYEQYF | TRBD1 | TRBJ2-7 | TRBV10-1 | NA
TGTGCCAGCACCAACCCGAGGACCGGGGAGCTGTTTTTT | CASTNPRTGELFF | NA | TRBJ2-2 | TRBV27 | NA
TGTGCCAGCATGGACAGGAACTATGGCTACACCTTC | CASMDRNYGYTF | TRBD1 | TRBJ1-2 | TRBV2 | few
TGCGCCAGCAGCTTGGCCCTAGGGGGCGCGAACTATGGCTACACCTTC | CASSLALGGANYGYTF | TRBD1 | TRBJ1-2 | TRBV5-1 | NA
TGTGCCAGCAGAAGAGGGGGGGACGAGCAGTACTTC | CASRRGGDEQYF | NA | TRBJ2-7 | TRBV7-9 | NA
TGTGCCAGCAGTTCCGGGAGGGAGGGCAATGAGCAGTTCTTC | CASSSGREGNEQFF | TRBD2 | TRBJ2-1 | TRBV28 | NA
TGTGCCAGCAGTTCCCATAGCGGCACAGATACGCAGTATTTT | CASSSHSGTDTQYF | NA | TRBJ2-3 | TRBV28 | few
TGTGCCACCAGCAGAGATCTCCCCTGGGGAGCGGGTATCTACGAGCAGTACTTC | CATSRDLPWGAGIYEQYF | NA | TRBJ2-7 | TRBV15 | NA
TGTGCCAGCAGCTTAATGTCGGGAGGGCCCTACGAGCAGTACTTC | CASSLMSGGPYEQYF | TRBD2 | TRBJ2-7 | TRBV7-3 | NA
TGCGCCAGCAGTCAACCACATACAGGGAGTAAGCATTCCACGAACACCGGGGAGCTGTTTTTT | CASSQPHTGSKHSTNTGELFF | NA | TRBJ2-2 | TRBV23-1 | NA
TGCGCCAGCAGTTTTCTTCGGACTAGCGGGAGTGAGCAGTTCTTC | CASSFLRTSGSEQFF | TRBD2 | TRBJ2-1 | TRBV4-1 | few
TGTGCCAGCAGCCAATTTACAGGGGAGAGCAGCTACACCTTC | CASSQFTGESSYTF | TRBD1 | TRBJ1-2 | TRBV14 | NA
TGTGCCAGCAGTTTCTGGGGTAGCGGGGGGATGGGTGAGCAGTTCTTC | CASSFWGSGGMGEQFF | TRBD2 | TRBJ2-1 | TRBV28 | NA
TGCGCCAGCAGCCAAGGGGGGGGGTACGACACTGAAGCTTTCTTT | CASSQGGGYDTEAFF | NA | TRBJ1-1 | TRBV4-1 | NA
TGCGCCAGCAGCTCCAGCCTAGCGGGAGTTCCCGGGGAGCTGTTTTTT | CASSSSLAGVPGELFF | TRBD2 | TRBJ2-2 | TRBV5-1 | medium-sized
TGTGCCAGCACCCTCAAGGCGGGGGGTGGAAACACCATATATTTT | CASTLKAGGGNTIYF | NA | TRBJ1-3 | TRBV27 | NA
TGCGCCAGCAGCTTGTATCCGGGACAGGGGCTCAATGAGCAGTTCTTC | CASSLYPGQGLNEQFF | TRBD1 | TRBJ2-1 | TRBV5-1 | NA
TGTGCCAGCAGCTTAGACCCCGGGACAGGGGAGAGGGATGGCTACACCTTC | CASSLDPGTGERDGYTF | TRBD1 | TRBJ1-2 | TRBV7-2 | NA
TGCGCCAGCAGCCAAGATTTCGGGGTCGGGCAGGGGTTAAACTATGGCTACACCTTC | CASSQDFGVGQGLNYGYTF | NA | TRBJ1-2 | TRBV4-3 | NA
TGTGCCTGGAGTGGGACAGGGGACGGAGACACTGAAGCTTTCTTT | CAWSGTGDGDTEAFF | TRBD1 | TRBJ1-1 | TRBV30 | NA
TGTGCCAGCAGTCCTCCTTCCGGGACAGGGGGCGTAAGGGCTTTCTTT | CASSPPSGTGGVRAFF | TRBD1 | TRBJ1-1 | TRBV28 | NA
TGTGCCAGCAGCCTACAGGTTTATGGCTACACCTTC | CASSLQVYGYTF | NA | TRBJ1-2 | TRBV28 | NA
TGTGCCAGCATGGAGGAAGGGATAGCGGGATTAAACTCCTACGAGCAGTACTTC | CASMEEGIAGLNSYEQYF | TRBD2 | TRBJ2-7 | TRBV27 | NA
TGCGCCAGCAGCCAAGTTGAGTCTTGGCCAGGTAAGCTGAGTAGCAAAAACATTCAGTACTTC | CASSQVESWPGKLSSKNIQYF | NA | TRBJ2-4 | TRBV4-1 | once
TGTGCCAGCAGCTTCGTGTCAACGGGGACCCAGTACTTC | CASSFVSTGTQYF | NA | TRBJ2-5 | TRBV11-3 | NA
TGTGCCAGCAGCCAAGGTCTAATCGCCTATGGCTACACCTTC | CASSQGLIAYGYTF | NA | TRBJ1-2 | TRBV14 | NA
TGTGCCAGCTCACCCGGGACAGGGAGAGAGACCCAGTACTTC | CASSPGTGRETQYF | TRBD1 | TRBJ2-5 | TRBV18 | NA
TGTGCCAGCAAAGGGGACAGGGCCTCTTTCTATGGCTACACCTTC | CASKGDRASFYGYTF | TRBD1 | TRBJ1-2 | TRBV6-1 | NA
TGTGCCAGCAGCCCCCGTGGAGCTCCGAATGAGCAGTTCTTC | CASSPRGAPNEQFF | NA | TRBJ2-1 | TRBV7-2 | NA
TGTGCCAGCAGCAAACAGGGGAATCAGCCCCAGCATTTT | CASSKQGNQPQHF | TRBD1 | TRBJ1-5 | TRBV9 | NA
TGTGCCAGCAGAGGGGCCTCCTCCGAGCAGTACTTC | CASRGASSEQYF | NA | TRBJ2-7 | TRBV2 | few
TGTGCCAGTAGTATAGACCCGACGGGATACTATGGCTACACCTTC | CASSIDPTGYYGYTF | NA | TRBJ1-2 | TRBV19 | NA
TGCGCCAGCAGCCAAACCACCCCGGGGGAGGGCGCCTACGAGCAGTACTTC | CASSQTTPGEGAYEQYF | TRBD2 | TRBJ2-7 | TRBV4-1 | NA
TGTGCCAGCAGCTTAAAGGGGGCGGAGACCCAGTACTTC | CASSLKGAETQYF | TRBD1 | TRBJ2-5 | TRBV7-9 | NA
TGTGCCAGCAGTGTGGACAGGGAGGCTTCACCCCTCCACTTT | CASSVDREASPLHF | TRBD1 | TRBJ1-6 | TRBV6-1 | once
TGTGCCAGCAGCTCAACCAGGGAGGGGAACACTGAAGCTTTCTTT | CASSSTREGNTEAFF | NA | TRBJ1-1 | TRBV11-3 | once
TGTGCCAGCAGCCTAGGAGGCGTCAGGGGCTCCTACGAGCAGTACTTC | CASSLGGVRGSYEQYF | NA | TRBJ2-7 | TRBV7-6 | NA
TGTGCCACCAGCAAACGCGGCGGGACAGCCTACGAGCAGTACTTC | CATSKRGGTAYEQYF | NA | TRBJ2-7 | TRBV15 | NA
TGTGCCATCAGTGGCGACACAGATACGCAGTATTTT | CAISGDTDTQYF | NA | TRBJ2-3 | TRBV10-3 | NA
TGTGCCAGCAGTCACTCCCGGACAGGATTGAACACTGAAGCTTTCTTT | CASSHSRTGLNTEAFF | TRBD1 | TRBJ1-1 | TRBV6-6 | NA